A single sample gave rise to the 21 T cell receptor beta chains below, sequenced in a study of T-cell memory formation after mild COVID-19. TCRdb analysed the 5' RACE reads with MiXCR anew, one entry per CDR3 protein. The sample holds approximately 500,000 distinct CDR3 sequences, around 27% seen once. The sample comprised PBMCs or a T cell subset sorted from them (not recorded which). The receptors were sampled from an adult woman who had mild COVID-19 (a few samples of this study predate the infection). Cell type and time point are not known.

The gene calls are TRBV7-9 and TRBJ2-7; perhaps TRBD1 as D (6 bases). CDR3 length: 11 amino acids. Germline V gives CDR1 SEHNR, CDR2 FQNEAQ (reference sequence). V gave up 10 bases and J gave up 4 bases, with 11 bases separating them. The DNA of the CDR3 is TGTGCCATCAAAACAGGGTACGAGCAGTACTTC. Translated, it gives CAIKTGYEQYF.

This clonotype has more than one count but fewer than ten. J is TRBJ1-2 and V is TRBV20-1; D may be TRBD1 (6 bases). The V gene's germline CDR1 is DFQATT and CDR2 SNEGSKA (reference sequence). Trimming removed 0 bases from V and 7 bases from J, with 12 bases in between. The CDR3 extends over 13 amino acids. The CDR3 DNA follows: TGCAGTGCTAGAGATACTGGGGGCCGTGGCTACACCTTC. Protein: CSARDTGGRGYTF.

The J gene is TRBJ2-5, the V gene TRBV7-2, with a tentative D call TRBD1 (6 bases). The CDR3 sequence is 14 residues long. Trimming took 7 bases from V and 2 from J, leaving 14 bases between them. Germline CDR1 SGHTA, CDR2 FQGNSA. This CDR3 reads CASTLSGHQETQYF. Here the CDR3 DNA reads TGTGCCAGCACCCTCTCGGGACATCAAGAGACCCAGTACTTC.

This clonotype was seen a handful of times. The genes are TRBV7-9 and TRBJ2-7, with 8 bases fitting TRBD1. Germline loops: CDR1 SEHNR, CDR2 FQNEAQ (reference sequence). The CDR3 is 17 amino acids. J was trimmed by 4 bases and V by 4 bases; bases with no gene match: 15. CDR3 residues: CASSSPVGTGGRYEQYF. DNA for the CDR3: TGTGCCAGCAGCTCCCCGGTGGGGACAGGCGGACGGTACGAGCAGTACTTC.

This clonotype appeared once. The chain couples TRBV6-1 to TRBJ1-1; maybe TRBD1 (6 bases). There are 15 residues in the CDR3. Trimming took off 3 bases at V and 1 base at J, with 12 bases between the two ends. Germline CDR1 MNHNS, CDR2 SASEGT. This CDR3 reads CASSDQGKANTEAFF. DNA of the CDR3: TGTGCCAGCAGTGACCAGGGGAAGGCGAACACTGAAGCTTTCTTT.

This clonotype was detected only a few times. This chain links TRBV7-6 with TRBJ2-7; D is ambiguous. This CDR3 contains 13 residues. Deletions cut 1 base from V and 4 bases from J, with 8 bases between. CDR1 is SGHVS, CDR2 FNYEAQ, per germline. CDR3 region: CASSLGIDYEQYF. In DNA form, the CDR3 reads TGTGCCAGCAGCTTAGGAATAGATTACGAGCAGTACTTC.

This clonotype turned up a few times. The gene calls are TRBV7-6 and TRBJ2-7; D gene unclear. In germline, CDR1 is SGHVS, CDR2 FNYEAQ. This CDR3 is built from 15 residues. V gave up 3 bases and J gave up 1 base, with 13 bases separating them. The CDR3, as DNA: TGTGCCAGCAGCTTTCGGCACCACAGTTCCTACGAGCAGTACTTC. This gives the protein CASSFRHHSSYEQYF.

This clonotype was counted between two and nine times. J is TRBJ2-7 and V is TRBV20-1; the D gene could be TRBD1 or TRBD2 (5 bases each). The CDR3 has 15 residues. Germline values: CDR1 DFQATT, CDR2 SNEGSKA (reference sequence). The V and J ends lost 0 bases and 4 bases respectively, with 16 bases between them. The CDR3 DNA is TGCAGTGCTAGAGATTTAAGGGGAAGAGGGTACGAGCAGTACTTC. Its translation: CSARDLRGRGYEQYF.

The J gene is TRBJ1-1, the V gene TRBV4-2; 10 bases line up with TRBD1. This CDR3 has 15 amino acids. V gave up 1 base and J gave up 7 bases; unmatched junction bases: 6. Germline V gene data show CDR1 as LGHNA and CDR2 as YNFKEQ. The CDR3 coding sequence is TGTGCCAGCAGCCAAGTGGGGACAGGGGTAGTTGAAGCTTTCTTT. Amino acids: CASSQVGTGVVEAFF.

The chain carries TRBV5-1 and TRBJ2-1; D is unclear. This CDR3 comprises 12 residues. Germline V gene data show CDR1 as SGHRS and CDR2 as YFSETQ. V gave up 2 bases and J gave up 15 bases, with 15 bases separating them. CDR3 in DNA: TGCGCCAGCAGCTTAGTGGGTCCGGTTCTGTTCTTC. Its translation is CASSLVGPVLFF.

The CDR3 spells CASSVGLAGRSYNEQFF. CDR3 DNA: TGTGCCAGCAGTGTCGGACTAGCGGGGCGCTCCTACAATGAGCAGTTCTTC. The chain combines TRBV2 with TRBJ2-1; 12 bases match TRBD2. V shed 4 bases, J shed 0 bases, and the junction held 4 bases outside the gene matches. The CDR3 length is 17 residues. Germline V gene sequence: CDR1 SNHLY, CDR2 FYNNEI.

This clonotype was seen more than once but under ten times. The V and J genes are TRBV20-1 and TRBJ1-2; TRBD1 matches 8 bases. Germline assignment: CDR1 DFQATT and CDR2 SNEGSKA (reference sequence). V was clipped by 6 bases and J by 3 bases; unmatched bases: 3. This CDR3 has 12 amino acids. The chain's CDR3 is CSAPGGYYGYTF. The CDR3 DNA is TGCAGTGCCCCAGGGGGCTACTATGGCTACACCTTC.

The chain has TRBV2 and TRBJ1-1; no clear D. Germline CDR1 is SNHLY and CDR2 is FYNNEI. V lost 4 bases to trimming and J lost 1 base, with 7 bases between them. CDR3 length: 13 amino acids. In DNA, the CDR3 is TGTGCCAGCAGTGGCGCGGGGAACACTGAAGCTTTCTTT. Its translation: CASSGAGNTEAFF.

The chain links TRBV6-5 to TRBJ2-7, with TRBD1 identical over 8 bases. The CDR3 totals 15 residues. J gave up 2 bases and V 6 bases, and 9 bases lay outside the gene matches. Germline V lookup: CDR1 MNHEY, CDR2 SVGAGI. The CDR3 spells CASSNSGTGAYEQYF. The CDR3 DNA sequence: TGTGCCAGCAGCAACTCCGGGACAGGTGCCTACGAGCAGTACTTC.

The CDR3 sequence: CASSANGLDGYTF. CDR3 coding DNA: TGTGCCAGCAGCGCCAATGGGCTCGATGGCTACACCTTC. This rearrangement joins TRBV5-4 to TRBJ1-2, with unresolved D. The CDR3 spans 13 residues. The germline gives CDR1 SGHNT, CDR2 YYREEE (reference sequence). Between the trimmed V and J ends, which lost 4 bases and 6 bases, there was a span of 13 bases.

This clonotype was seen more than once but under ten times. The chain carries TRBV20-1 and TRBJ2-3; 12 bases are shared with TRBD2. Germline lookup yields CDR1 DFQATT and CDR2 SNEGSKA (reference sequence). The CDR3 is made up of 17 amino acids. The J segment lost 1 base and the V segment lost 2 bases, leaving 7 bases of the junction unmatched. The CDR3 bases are TGCAGTGCTAGATCTAGCGGGAGGGTACGACGCACAGATACGCAGTATTTT. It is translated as CSARSSGRVRRTDTQYF.

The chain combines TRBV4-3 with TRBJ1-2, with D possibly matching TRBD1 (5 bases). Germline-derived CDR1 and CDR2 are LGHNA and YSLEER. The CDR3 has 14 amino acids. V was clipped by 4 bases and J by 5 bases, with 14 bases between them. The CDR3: CASSPTRDGYGYTF. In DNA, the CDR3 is TGCGCCAGCAGCCCTACCCGGGACGGATATGGCTACACCTTC.

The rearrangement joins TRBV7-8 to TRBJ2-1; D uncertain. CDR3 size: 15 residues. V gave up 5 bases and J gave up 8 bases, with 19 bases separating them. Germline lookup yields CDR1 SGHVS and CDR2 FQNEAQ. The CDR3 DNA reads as TGTGCCAGCAGCAATAGTATTCCCCGGATGGATGAGCAGTTCTTC. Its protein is CASSNSIPRMDEQFF.

CDR3: CASSLAGTSGSQETQYF. The CDR3 nucleotides read TGTGCCAGCAGCTTAGCCGGAACTAGCGGGTCCCAAGAGACCCAGTACTTC. The V gene is TRBV7-6, the J gene TRBJ2-5; 9 bases line up with TRBD2. This CDR3 comprises 17 residues. V lost 0 bases to trimming and J lost 1 base; unmatched junction nucleotides: 6. Germline V gene sequence: CDR1 SGHVS, CDR2 FNYEAQ.

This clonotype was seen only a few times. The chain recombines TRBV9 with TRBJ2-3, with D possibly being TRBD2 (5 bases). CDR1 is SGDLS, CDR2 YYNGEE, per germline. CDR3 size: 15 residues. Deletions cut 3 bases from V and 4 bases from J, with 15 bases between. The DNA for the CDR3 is TGTGCCAGCAGCGACCGCGGGCTAGCTCCAGATACGCAGTATTTT. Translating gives CASSDRGLAPDTQYF.

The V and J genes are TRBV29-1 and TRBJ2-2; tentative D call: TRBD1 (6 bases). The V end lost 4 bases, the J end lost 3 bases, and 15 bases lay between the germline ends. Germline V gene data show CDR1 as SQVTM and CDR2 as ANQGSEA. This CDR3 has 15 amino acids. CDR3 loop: CSVAGTPADTGELFF. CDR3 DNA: TGCAGCGTTGCCGGGACACCTGCGGACACCGGGGAGCTGTTTTTT.